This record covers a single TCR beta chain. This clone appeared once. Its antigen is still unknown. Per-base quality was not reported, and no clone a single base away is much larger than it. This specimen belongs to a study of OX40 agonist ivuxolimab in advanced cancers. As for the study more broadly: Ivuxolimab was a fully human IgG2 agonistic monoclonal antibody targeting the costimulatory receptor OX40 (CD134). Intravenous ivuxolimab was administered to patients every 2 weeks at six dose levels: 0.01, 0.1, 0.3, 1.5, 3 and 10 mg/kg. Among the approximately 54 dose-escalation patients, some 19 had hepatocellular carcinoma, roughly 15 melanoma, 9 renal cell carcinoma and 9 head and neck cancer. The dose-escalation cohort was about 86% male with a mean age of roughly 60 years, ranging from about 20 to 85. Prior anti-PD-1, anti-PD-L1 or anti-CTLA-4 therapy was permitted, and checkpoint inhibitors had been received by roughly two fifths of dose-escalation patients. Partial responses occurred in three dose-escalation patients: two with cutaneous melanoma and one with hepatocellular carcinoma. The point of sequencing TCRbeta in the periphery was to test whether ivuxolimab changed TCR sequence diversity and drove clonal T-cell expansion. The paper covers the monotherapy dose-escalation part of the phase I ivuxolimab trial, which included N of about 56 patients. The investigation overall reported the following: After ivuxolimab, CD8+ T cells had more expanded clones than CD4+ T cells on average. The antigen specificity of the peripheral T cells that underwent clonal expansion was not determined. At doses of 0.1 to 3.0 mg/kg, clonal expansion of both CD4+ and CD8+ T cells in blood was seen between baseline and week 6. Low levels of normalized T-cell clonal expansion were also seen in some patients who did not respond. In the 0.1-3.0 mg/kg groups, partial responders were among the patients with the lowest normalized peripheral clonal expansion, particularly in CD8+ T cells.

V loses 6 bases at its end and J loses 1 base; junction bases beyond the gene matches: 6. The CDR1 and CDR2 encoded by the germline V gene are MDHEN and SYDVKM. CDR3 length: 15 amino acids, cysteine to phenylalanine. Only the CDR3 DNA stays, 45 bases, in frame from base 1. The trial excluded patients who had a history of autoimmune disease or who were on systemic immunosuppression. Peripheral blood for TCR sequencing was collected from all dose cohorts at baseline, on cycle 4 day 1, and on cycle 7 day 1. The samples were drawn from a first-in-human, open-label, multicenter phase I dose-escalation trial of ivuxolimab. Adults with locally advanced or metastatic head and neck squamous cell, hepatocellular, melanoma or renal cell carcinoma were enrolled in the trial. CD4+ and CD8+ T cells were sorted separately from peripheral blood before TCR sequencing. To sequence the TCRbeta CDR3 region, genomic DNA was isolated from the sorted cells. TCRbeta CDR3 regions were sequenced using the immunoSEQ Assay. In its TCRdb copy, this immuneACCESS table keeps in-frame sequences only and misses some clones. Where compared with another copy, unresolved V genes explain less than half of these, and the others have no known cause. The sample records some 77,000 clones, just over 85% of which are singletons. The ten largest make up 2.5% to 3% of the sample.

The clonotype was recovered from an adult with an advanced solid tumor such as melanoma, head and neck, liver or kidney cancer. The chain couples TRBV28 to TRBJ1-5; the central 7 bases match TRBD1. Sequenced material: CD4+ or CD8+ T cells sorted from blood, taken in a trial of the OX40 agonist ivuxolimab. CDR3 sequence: CASRKPGQSNQPQHF. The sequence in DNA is TGTGCCAGCAGAAAACCGGGACAGAGCAATCAGCCCCAGCATTTT.